The 4 T cell receptor beta chains listed next were all sequenced from one sample in a study of blood T cell repertoires in COVID-19. Assay: immunoSEQ multiplex PCR; the TCRdb copy retains only in-frame clones and omits some. The table records 150,000 or so clones, roughly 80% of them present only once. Sequencing was performed on peripheral blood. The receptors originated from a woman aged 45-65 years with active or convalescent COVID-19.

This clone was seen more than once but under ten times. V gene TRBV28 combines with J gene TRBJ1-2, with D possibly being TRBD1 (6 bases). V was clipped by 5 bases and J by 1 base, with 11 bases between them. CDR1 and CDR2 (germline): MDHEN, SYDVKM. This CDR3 is 14 amino acids long. The DNA of the CDR3 is TGTGCCAGCAGTGTCACAGGGTTTAACTATGGCTACACCTTC. Its protein is CASSVTGFNYGYTF.

About this clone: The same CDR3 arises from other DNA sequences in this sample as well. V usage is TRBV28 and J usage is TRBJ2-1; TRBD1 matches at 12 bases. With V trimmed by 3 bases and J by 3 bases, 3 bases remained unmatched. This CDR3 region has 16 residues. CDR1 and CDR2 (germline): MDHEN, SYDVKM. The CDR3 nucleotides read TGTGCCAGCAGTTTGGGACAGGGGGCGATCTACAATGAGCAGTTCTTC. Amino acids: CASSLGQGAIYNEQFF.

In its sample, this clone was seen once. This chain connects TRBV11-2 to TRBJ2-2; the match to TRBD2 covers 16 bases. CDR1 SGHAT and CDR2 FQNNGV come from the germline V gene. This CDR3 contains 20 residues. The trim removed 0 bases at V and 5 bases at J, leaving 9 bases unmatched. CDR3 in amino acids: CASSLDLGTSGRGRTGELFF. The CDR3 DNA reads TGTGCCAGCAGCTTAGATCTTGGGACTAGCGGGAGGGGAAGGACCGGGGAGCTGTTTTTT. The full variable domain, completed using reference TRBV11-2 and TRBJ2-2, is EAGVAQSPRYKIIEKRQSVAFWCNPISGHATLYWYQQILGQGPKLLIQFQNNGVVDDSQLPKDRFSAERLKGVDSTLKIQPAKLEDSAVYLCASSLDLGTSGRGRTGELFFGEGSRLTVL.

This clone came up a few times. The chain combines TRBV18 with TRBJ2-7; TRBD1 might be the D (6 bases). Germline CDR1 reads KGHSH; CDR2 reads LQKENI. V was trimmed by 4 bases and J by 3 bases, leaving 10 bases between them. This CDR3 has 13 amino acids. CDR3 DNA: TGTGCCAGCTCACGACAGGAGAACTACGAGCAGTACTTC. Translated: CASSRQENYEQYF. Using reference TRBV18 and TRBJ2-7 for the parts outside the CDR3, the full variable domain is NAGVMQNPRHLVRRRGQEARLRCSPMKGHSHVYWYRQLPEEGLKFMVYLQKENIIDESGMPKERFSAEFPKEGPSILRIQQVVRGDSAAYFCASSRQENYEQYFGPGTRLTVT.